Listed below are T cell receptor beta chains from one sample, sequenced in a study of T cell repertoires in cytomegalovirus infection. TCRdb reprocessed the reads with MiXCR, giving one entry per CDR3 protein. The sample includes 900,000 to 950,000 distinct CDR3 sequences, around a third seen only once; the top ten take over 13%. The antigens for these receptors are not known. The sequences come from cultured CD8+ T cells from PBMCs, collected from culture after CMV antigen stimulation. These receptors were obtained from a human donor in good health (CMV status not recorded). Some clones in this sample may be carry-over from other donors' samples. Each CDR3 is given with its conserved first and last residue. A D gene is named only where the DNA matches it firmly. Size tells how often a clone was seen (once, few, many) or the class of an expanded clone, and some rows leave it out.

V gene,clone size,D gene,J gene,CDR3 protein,CDR3 DNA
TRBV11-2,few,-,TRBJ2-5,CASSLDRAGKETQYF,TGTGCCAGCAGCTTAGATCGGGCAGGGAAAGAGACCCAGTACTTC
TRBV27,-,-,TRBJ1-1,CASGSSNTEAFF,TGTGCCTCGGGGTCCTCGAACACTGAAGCTTTCTTT
TRBV28,many,-,TRBJ2-5,CASSPGGLSQTQYF,TGTGCCAGCAGCCCCGGGGGGCTCTCCCAGACCCAGTACTTC
TRBV15,few,TRBD1,TRBJ1-3,CATSRDRGTGGNTIYF,TGTGCCACCAGCAGAGACCGCGGGACAGGGGGAAACACCATATATTTT
TRBV12-3/TRBV12-4,-,-,TRBJ2-5,CANSFWDPKETQYF,TGTGCCAACAGTTTTTGGGACCCAAAAGAGACCCAGTACTTC
TRBV7-9,few,TRBD1,TRBJ1-2,CASSTGTGHGYTF,TGTGCCAGCAGCACCGGGACAGGGCACGGCTACACCTTC
TRBV6-1,once,-,TRBJ2-7,CASSDRQGGAEQYF,TGTGCCAGCAGTGATAGGCAGGGGGGAGCCGAGCAGTACTTC
TRBV7-8,many,-,TRBJ1-1,CASSLTGSNTEAFF,TGTGCCAGCAGCTTAACAGGGTCGAACACTGAAGCTTTCTTT
TRBV7-8,few,-,TRBJ2-7,CASSSKAPPPGYEQYF,TGTGCCAGCAGCTCAAAGGCCCCTCCGCCGGGCTACGAGCAGTACTTC
TRBV7-7,-,-,TRBJ1-2,CASSLDSRGGHNYGYTF,TGTGCTAGCAGCTTAGATTCGAGAGGGGGGCATAACTATGGCTACACCTTC
TRBV6-2/TRBV6-3,-,-,TRBJ1-2,CASSYSTVGYTF,TGTGCCAGCAGTTACTCCACAGTTGGCTACACCTTC
TRBV4-1,-,-,TRBJ1-4,CASSQDQWGNEKLFF,TGCGCCAGCAGCCAAGATCAATGGGGGAATGAAAAACTGTTTTTT
TRBV25-1,-,-,TRBJ2-2,CASNRDAYTGELFF,TGTGCCAGCAATAGGGATGCTTACACCGGGGAGCTGTTTTTT
TRBV18,-,-,TRBJ2-1,CASSPPLARYNEQFF,TGTGCCAGCTCACCACCCCTAGCGAGGTATAATGAGCAGTTCTTC
TRBV14,-,TRBD2,TRBJ2-7,CASSPTPGLAHSYEQYF,TGTGCCAGCAGCCCGACTCCGGGACTAGCGCACTCCTACGAGCAGTACTTC
TRBV7-8,many,-,TRBJ2-3,CASSPRLVSDTQYF,TGTGCCAGCAGCCCGAGACTAGTTTCGGATACGCAGTATTTT
TRBV7-3,many,TRBD1,TRBJ2-3,CASSAGTGGDTQYF,TGTGCCAGCAGCGCCGGGACAGGGGGCGATACGCAGTATTTT
TRBV5-1,-,-,TRBJ2-1,CASSFPGERRGGNEQFF,TGCGCCAGCAGCTTTCCAGGGGAGCGACGGGGAGGCAATGAGCAGTTCTTC
TRBV12-5,few,-,TRBJ1-1,CASAFSWEHVNMTEEAEAFF,TGTGCTAGTGCTTTCTCCTGGGAACATGTAAACATGACAGAAGAGGCTGAAGCTTTCTTT
TRBV6-1,-,-,TRBJ2-3,CASSEELGALIDTQYF,TGTGCCAGCAGTGAAGAACTGGGGGCGCTTATAGATACGCAGTATTTT